The 30 T cell receptor beta chains below all came from one sample that was sequenced in a study of CD8 T cells in Susac syndrome. The authors reverse transcribed roughly 0.5 to 1 ug RNA with random hexamers. TCRdb analysed the immunoSEQ multiplex PCR reads with MiXCR anew, one entry per CDR3 protein. The table lists roughly 44,000 distinct CDR3 sequences, under 95% of them singletons, with 0.5% to 0.6% in the top ten. Input material: CD8+ T cells from PBMCs. The receptors here all came from a human donor in good health.

This CDR3 reads CASSQERSLYEQYF. The CDR3 DNA is TGCGCCAGCAGCCAAGAACGCAGCCTCTACGAGCAGTACTTC. The J gene is TRBJ2-7, the V gene TRBV4-1, with no clear D. This CDR3 region has 14 residues. Trimming left V 0 bases short and J 3 bases short, with 9 bases between. Per germline, CDR1 MGHRA and CDR2 YSYEKL.

This chain connects TRBV19 to TRBJ2-7, with unresolved D. This CDR3 comprises 11 residues. V was pared by 3 bases and J by 6 bases, with 6 bases between. The V gene's germline CDR1 is LNHDA and CDR2 SQIVND (reference sequence). This chain's CDR3 is CASSIPGEQYF. The CDR3 coding sequence is TGTGCCAGTAGTATCCCCGGCGAGCAGTACTTC.

The chain uses TRBV7-9 and TRBJ2-7; maybe TRBD2 (5 bases). Germline values: CDR1 SEHNR, CDR2 FQNEAQ (reference sequence). Trimming removed 5 bases from V and 5 bases from J, with 19 bases in between. The CDR3 has 15 amino acids. This CDR3 reads CASSGPLGRSNEQYF. In nucleotides, the CDR3 is TGTGCCAGCAGCGGACCTCTTGGGAGAAGCAACGAGCAGTACTTC.

The rearrangement joins TRBV7-8 to TRBJ1-1, with D possibly TRBD1 on 5 matching bases. Germline-derived CDR1 and CDR2 are SGHVS and FQNEAQ. This CDR3 has 12 residues. Deletions cut 5 bases from V and 4 bases from J, with 8 bases between. The DNA for the CDR3 is TGTGCCAGCAGCCCTGGGGGCACTGAAGCTTTCTTT. Its protein is CASSPGGTEAFF.

The chain couples TRBV27 to TRBJ2-3; TRBD2 aligns across 8 bases. The CDR3 length is 14 residues. Trimming took 6 bases from V and 10 from J; bases not matched to a gene: 12. Germline CDR1 and CDR2: MNHEY and SMNVEV (reference sequence). The DNA of the CDR3 is TGTGCCAGCAGCCCGGGGGGGTTCCGGGGGGCGCAGTATTTT. It translates to CASSPGGFRGAQYF.

The chain combines TRBV10-2 with TRBJ2-3, with TRBD2 identical over 10 bases. The J segment lost 6 bases and the V segment lost 4 bases, leaving 10 bases of the junction unmatched. The CDR3 covers 16 residues. The germline V gene has CDR1 WSHSY and CDR2 SAAADI. CDR3: CASSGLLAGTADTQYF. DNA for the CDR3: TGCGCCAGCAGTGGACTACTAGCGGGAACGGCGGATACGCAGTATTTT.

In nucleotides, the CDR3 is TGTGCCAGCAGCACCCTAGGGGGGTACACCGGGGAGCTGTTTTTT. It specifies CASSTLGGYTGELFF. The genes are TRBV27 and TRBJ2-2, with D possibly being TRBD1 or TRBD2 (6 bases each). Germline loops: CDR1 MNHEY, CDR2 SMNVEV (reference sequence). V was clipped by 6 bases and J by 3 bases, with 14 bases between them. This CDR3 is built from 15 residues.

This chain links TRBV19 with TRBJ2-7; a weak D match, TRBD1 (5 bases). The CDR3 consists of 13 residues. Germline CDR1 is LNHDA and CDR2 is SQIVND (reference sequence). Trimming took 3 bases from V and 1 from J, leaving 7 bases between them. The CDR3 sequence: CASSMTVSYEQYF. CDR3 DNA sequence: TGTGCCAGTAGTATGACAGTTTCCTACGAGCAGTACTTC. The full variable domain, in which reference TRBV19 and TRBJ2-7 provide the parts outside the CDR3, is DGGITQSPKYLFRKEGQNVTLSCEQNLNHDAMYWYRQDPGQGLRLIYYSQIVNDFQKGDIAEGYSVSREKKESFPLTVTSAQKNPTAFYLCASSMTVSYEQYFGPGTRLTVT.

The chain has TRBV12-3 or TRBV12-4 and TRBJ2-3; no definite D call. The CDR3 runs 12 residues. Trimming left V 5 bases short and J 0 bases short, with 3 bases between. The CDR3 bases are TGTGCCAGCAGTCCCAGCACAGATACGCAGTATTTT. Residues: CASSPSTDTQYF.

The J gene is TRBJ2-7, the V gene TRBV27; 9 nucleotides agree with TRBD1. This CDR3 comprises 14 residues. Losses at the gene ends were 6 bases for V and 5 bases for J; bases not matched to a gene: 8. Germline CDR1 and CDR2: MNHEY and SMNVEV (reference sequence). CDR3 nucleotides: TGTGCCAGCAGGAAGGACAGGGGTGGAGACGAGCAGTACTTC. Protein: CASRKDRGGDEQYF.

The gene calls are TRBV19 and TRBJ2-7; D is perhaps TRBD2 (7 bases). The CDR3 length is 14 residues. Germline V CDR1 and CDR2: LNHDA, SQIVND (reference sequence). Deletions cut 8 bases from V and 3 bases from J, with 17 bases between. The CDR3 reads CASASGGGHYEQYF. CDR3 sequence (DNA): TGTGCCAGTGCTAGCGGCGGGGGCCACTACGAGCAGTACTTC.

The V gene is TRBV2, the J gene TRBJ2-1, with D perhaps matching TRBD1 or TRBD2 (6 bases each). The CDR3 is 14 amino acids. From germline, CDR1 is SNHLY and CDR2 FYNNEI. CDR3 sequence: CATREFRGQGEQFF. CDR3 in DNA: TGTGCGACCAGAGAGTTCCGGGGGCAGGGTGAGCAGTTCTTC.

The chain recombines TRBV12-3 or TRBV12-4 with TRBJ2-5; D may correspond to TRBD1 or TRBD2 (5 bases each). The CDR3 totals 14 residues. The germline V and J ends were trimmed by 2 bases and 2 bases, with 9 bases remaining between them. The CDR3 region has the DNA TGTGCCAGCAGTTTACAGGGCGGGCAAGAGACCCAGTACTTC. Translated: CASSLQGGQETQYF.

V usage is TRBV28 and J usage is TRBJ1-2; D unclear. Germline CDR1 reads MDHEN; CDR2 reads SYDVKM. The CDR3 loop spans 14 amino acids. Trimming removed 7 bases at V and 6 bases at J, with 18 bases between. The CDR3 DNA reads as TGTGCCAGCACCTCCCCCCGGGCCCAGGATGGCTACACCTTC. It encodes CASTSPRAQDGYTF.

The CDR3 region has the DNA TGTGCCAGCAGCTCGATCACTAGCGGGAAAGGGTCCTACAATGAGCAGTTCTTC. This encodes CASSSITSGKGSYNEQFF. V and J are TRBV28 and TRBJ2-1; TRBD2 aligns across 10 bases. In germline, CDR1 is MDHEN, CDR2 SYDVKM. CDR3 length: 18 residues. J was trimmed by 1 base and V by 6 bases; bases with no gene match: 12.

J is TRBJ2-3 and V is TRBV29-1; TRBD2 matches 8 bases. J lost 0 bases, V lost 7 bases, and 18 bases had no gene match. The germline V gene has CDR1 SQVTM and CDR2 ANQGSEA. The CDR3 contains 18 residues. CDR3 protein: CSAQEATLAAVSTDTQYF. In DNA form, the CDR3 reads TGCAGCGCCCAGGAAGCTACACTAGCGGCGGTTAGCACAGATACGCAGTATTTT.

This clonotype has only one observation. The rearrangement links TRBV13 to TRBJ2-7; 10 bases are a match to TRBD2. The CDR3 is 14 amino acids. Germline V gene sequence: CDR1 PRHDT, CDR2 FYEKMQ (reference sequence). With 11 bases clipped from V and 2 bases from J, the junction kept 9 bases outside the gene matches. The CDR3, as DNA: TGTGCCTTCGTACAAGCGGGAGGGGCCTACGAGCAGTACTTC. Protein product: CAFVQAGGAYEQYF.

The chain combines TRBV4-1 with TRBJ2-7; D unresolved. The CDR3 contains 14 residues. V was clipped by 1 base and J by 3 bases, with 10 bases between them. Germline V lookup: CDR1 MGHRA, CDR2 YSYEKL. The CDR3 loop is CASSQGALGYEQYF. CDR3 DNA sequence: TGCGCCAGCAGCCAAGGGGCGTTGGGCTACGAGCAGTACTTC.

This clonotype was seen only once. This chain connects TRBV11-1 to TRBJ2-5; 8 positions match TRBD2. Germline V gives CDR1 SGHAT, CDR2 FQDESV (reference sequence). The CDR3 has 17 residues. V lost 2 bases, J lost 4 bases, and 12 bases stayed unmatched. CDR3 sequence: CASSLPARAGVRETQYF. CDR3 DNA: TGTGCCAGCAGCTTACCGGCGAGAGCGGGAGTCCGAGAGACCCAGTACTTC. The full variable domain, its missing parts supplied by reference TRBV11-1 and TRBJ2-5, is EAEVAQSPRYKITEKSQAVAFWCDPISGHATLYWYRQILGQGPELLVQFQDESVVDDSQLPKDRFSAERLKGVDSTLKIQPAELGDSAMYLCASSLPARAGVRETQYFGPGTRLLVL.

The rearrangement links TRBV15 to TRBJ2-5; 7 bases line up with TRBD1. Trimming took 8 bases from V and 4 from J; bases not matched to a gene: 7. Germline V gene lookup returns CDR1 LNHNV and CDR2 YYDKDF (reference sequence). The CDR3 has 13 residues. The CDR3 nucleotides read TGTGCCACCGGAGAGGGGGCTGCAGAGACCCAGTACTTC. Amino acids: CATGEGAAETQYF.

The rearrangement uses TRBV27 and TRBJ1-1; 7 nucleotides line up with TRBD1. Germline V gives CDR1 MNHEY, CDR2 SMNVEV (reference sequence). The CDR3 extends over 13 amino acids. The J segment lost 6 bases and the V segment lost 6 bases, leaving 7 bases of the junction unmatched. CDR3 in amino acids: CASSATGVAEAFF. The DNA of the CDR3 is TGTGCCAGCAGCGCCACAGGGGTGGCTGAAGCTTTCTTT.

The chain uses TRBV29-1 and TRBJ1-2, with TRBD1 identical over 7 bases. The CDR3 is 15 amino acids. Germline V lookup: CDR1 SQVTM, CDR2 ANQGSEA. With V trimmed by 0 bases and J by 5 bases, 9 bases remained unmatched. CDR3 protein: CSVEDLRQGSYGYTF. CDR3 sequence (DNA): TGCAGCGTTGAAGATCTTAGACAGGGATCGTATGGCTACACCTTC.

The chain is built from TRBV3-1 and TRBJ1-5; 7 bases are a match to TRBD1. The CDR3 length is 15 residues. Germline CDR1 is LGHDT and CDR2 is YNNKEL (reference sequence). The V segment lost 0 bases and the J segment 7 bases; nucleotides outside the gene matches: 6. CDR3 in amino acids: CASSQDRGLGQPQHF. CDR3 coding DNA: TGTGCCAGCAGCCAAGATAGGGGGCTAGGGCAGCCCCAGCATTTT.

V usage is TRBV28 and J usage is TRBJ2-2; TRBD1 aligns across 9 bases. This CDR3 has 16 amino acids. Germline CDR1 is MDHEN and CDR2 is SYDVKM. The V gene end was trimmed by 5 bases and the J gene end by 0 bases; junction bases not matched to a gene: 4. The CDR3 loop is CASSIRTGANTGELFF. The CDR3 nucleotides read TGTGCCAGCAGTATTCGGACAGGGGCGAACACCGGGGAGCTGTTTTTT.

This clonotype was recorded a few times. V and J are TRBV11-2 and TRBJ1-1; D is undetermined. CDR3 length: 12 amino acids. V lost 5 bases and J lost 7, with 11 bases in between. Germline V gene sequence: CDR1 SGHAT, CDR2 FQNNGV. CDR3 protein: CASSGTDIEAFF. In nucleotides, the CDR3 is TGTGCCAGCAGCGGTACAGATATTGAAGCTTTCTTT.

This chain joins TRBV30 and TRBJ2-6; D is unclear. The V end lost 1 base, the J end lost 3 bases, and 13 bases lay between the germline ends. The germline V gene has CDR1 GTSNPN and CDR2 SVGIG (reference sequence). The length of the CDR3 is 16 residues. CDR3 region: CAWSDRDHLGANVLTF. Here the CDR3 DNA reads TGTGCCTGGAGTGACAGAGACCATCTTGGGGCCAACGTCCTGACTTTC.

The chain is built from TRBV27 and TRBJ2-1; 9 positions agree with TRBD2. Per germline, CDR1 MNHEY and CDR2 SMNVEV (reference sequence). After removal of 8 bases from V and 8 bases from J, the junction contained 4 bases not matched to a gene. The CDR3 runs 12 residues. The CDR3, as DNA: TGTGCCAGCGGGACTAGCTTGGATGAGCAGTTCTTC. Protein sequence: CASGTSLDEQFF.

The genes are TRBV4-1 and TRBJ1-2; D remains unclear. There are 16 residues in the CDR3. V lost 0 bases, J lost 2 bases, and 13 bases lay in between. The germline V gene has CDR1 MGHRA and CDR2 YSYEKL. The CDR3, as DNA: TGCGCCAGCAGCCAAGATCGTCTGGGTACGAACTATGGCTACACCTTC. This gives the protein CASSQDRLGTNYGYTF.

V gene TRBV7-2 combines with J gene TRBJ2-3; a weak D match, TRBD2 (6 bases). The CDR3 extends over 16 amino acids. Deletions cut 3 bases from V and 5 bases from J, with 18 bases between. CDR1 and CDR2 from the germline V gene are SGHTA and FQGNSA. The CDR3 loop is CASSFGIRAEGDTQYF. The DNA for the CDR3 is TGTGCCAGCAGCTTTGGGATCCGGGCGGAGGGAGATACGCAGTATTTT.

The V call is TRBV6-5, the J call TRBJ2-2, with 10 nucleotides matching TRBD2. The CDR3 totals 17 residues. In germline, CDR1 is MNHEY, CDR2 SVGAGI. V trimming: 2 bases; J trimming: 4 bases; junction bases outside the gene matches: 7. DNA for the CDR3: TGTGCCAGCAGTTACCTTGGACTAGCGGATCTCACCGGGGAGCTGTTTTTT. Translation: CASSYLGLADLTGELFF.